These 32 T cell receptor beta chains were all obtained from the same sample, sequenced in a study of lymphopenia after photon versus proton radiotherapy. Measured with immunoSEQ multiplex PCR; TCRdb has only the in-frame clones, and not every one. This table has approximately 45,000 clones, over 75% appearing once. Specimen: peripheral blood, collected from a patient treated with photon-based radiotherapy. The receptors derive from a man aged 35 to 55 with gastric cancer.

The chain has TRBV19 and TRBJ2-5; TRBD1 matches at 7 bases. Trimming cost V 7 bases and J 3 bases; bases outside gene matches: 5. The CDR3 totals 13 residues. Germline loops: CDR1 LNHDA, CDR2 SQIVND (reference sequence). CDR3 sequence (DNA): TGTGCCAGTATGAGGCAGGGGGAAGAGACCCAGTACTTC. It is translated as CASMRQGEETQYF.

This chain connects TRBV7-9 to TRBJ1-2; D ambiguous. This CDR3 has 12 amino acids. CDR1 and CDR2 from the germline V gene are SEHNR and FQNEAQ (reference sequence). Trimming took off 5 bases at V and 7 bases at J, with 11 bases between the two ends. The CDR3 coding sequence is TGTGCCAGCAGCCCCGCTGGCGGTGGCTACACCTTC. This codes for CASSPAGGGYTF.

The CDR3 region has the DNA TGTGCCAGCAGTTCCTCCGGACAGTTCTCCTACGAGCAGTACTTC. Its translation is CASSSSGQFSYEQYF. The chain links TRBV27 to TRBJ2-7; maybe TRBD1 (6 bases). The germline gives CDR1 MNHEY, CDR2 SMNVEV (reference sequence). The germline V and J ends were trimmed by 4 bases and 0 bases, with 13 bases remaining between them. The length of the CDR3 is 15 residues.

This rearrangement joins TRBV11-1 to TRBJ2-7; D is perhaps TRBD1 (5 bases). The CDR3 has 13 amino acids. The V end was cut by 5 bases, the J end by 3 bases, with 11 bases between. Germline loops: CDR1 SGHAT, CDR2 FQDESV (reference sequence). CDR3 in amino acids: CASSLDSGYEQYF. CDR3 coding DNA: TGTGCCAGCAGCCTAGACAGTGGCTACGAGCAGTACTTC.

The chain recombines TRBV11-3 with TRBJ2-1; D is perhaps TRBD2 (6 bases). Trimming cost V 5 bases and J 8 bases, with 10 bases left between them. CDR3 length equals 12 residues. Germline assignment: CDR1 SGHNT and CDR2 YENEEA. The CDR3, as DNA: TGTGCCAGCAGCGGCAGGGACTATGAGCAGTTCTTC. Amino acid sequence: CASSGRDYEQFF.

The J gene is TRBJ1-2, the V gene TRBV2; TRBD1 matches at 10 bases. CDR1 is SNHLY, CDR2 FYNNEI, per germline. The CDR3 has 13 residues. J gave up 6 bases and V 6 bases, and 4 bases lay outside the gene matches. This CDR3 reads CASRGDRGDGYTF. CDR3 bases: TGTGCCAGCAGGGGGGACAGGGGAGATGGCTACACCTTC.

This clone was seen only once. V is TRBV5-4 and J is TRBJ1-2; D gene uncertain. CDR1 is SGHNT and CDR2 is YYREEE in the germline V gene (reference sequence). This CDR3 has 14 amino acids. The V end lost 0 bases, the J end lost 8 bases, and 14 bases lay between the germline ends. This CDR3 is CASSLVAKAEGYTF. The CDR3, as DNA: TGTGCCAGCAGCTTGGTGGCCAAGGCGGAAGGCTACACCTTC.

This clone appeared once. The rearrangement links TRBV5-1 to TRBJ2-2; 11 nucleotides align to TRBD1. V lost 4 bases and J lost 0; bases outside the gene matches: 2. Germline CDR1 reads SGHRS; CDR2 reads YFSETQ. CDR3 length equals 16 residues. CDR3 protein: CASSPGQGANTGELFF. CDR3 nucleotides: TGCGCCAGCAGCCCGGGACAGGGGGCGAACACCGGGGAGCTGTTTTTT.

The J gene is TRBJ2-4, the V gene TRBV19; TRBD1 might be the D (6 bases). The germline CDR1 and CDR2 sequences are LNHDA and SQIVND (reference sequence). Trimming pared 8 bases from V and 3 bases from J, leaving 14 bases between. The CDR3 consists of 14 residues. CDR3 in amino acids: CASEQGVGKNIQYF. In DNA form, the CDR3 reads TGTGCCAGTGAACAGGGCGTCGGCAAAAACATTCAGTACTTC.

The J gene is TRBJ2-7, the V gene TRBV16; TRBD2 is a possible D gene (7 bases). The V gene's germline CDR1 is KGHSY and CDR2 FQNENV. Trimming shortened V by 2 bases and J by 5 bases, and 16 bases separated the two germline ends. This CDR3 has 15 residues. CDR3 loop: CASSQRGGEVDEQYF. As DNA, the CDR3 is TGTGCCAGCAGCCAAAGGGGGGGCGAGGTGGACGAGCAGTACTTC.

The rearrangement links TRBV7-9 to TRBJ1-1; weak D call: TRBD1 (5 bases). The germline V gene has CDR1 SEHNR and CDR2 FQNEAQ (reference sequence). The CDR3 is 14 residues long. Trimming stripped 3 bases from V and 5 bases from J, with 13 bases between. The CDR3 protein is CASSLVQAGTEAFF. For the CDR3, the DNA is TGTGCCAGCAGCTTGGTACAGGCCGGGACTGAAGCTTTCTTT.

The gene calls are TRBV11-3 and TRBJ2-2; a possible D gene is TRBD2 (5 bases). V lost 1 base and J 7 bases, leaving 10 bases between the germline ends. CDR3 size: 14 residues. Germline CDR1 SGHNT, CDR2 YENEEA. The CDR3 loop is CASSLGPGDGELFF. Here the CDR3 DNA reads TGTGCCAGCAGCTTAGGTCCCGGGGACGGGGAGCTGTTTTTT.

This chain joins TRBV10-3 and TRBJ2-5, with D possibly being TRBD1 (6 bases). Germline assignment: CDR1 ENHRY and CDR2 SYGVKD. Between the trimmed V and J ends, which lost 7 bases and 4 bases, there was a span of 19 bases. This CDR3 spans 15 amino acids. The CDR3 spells CAIKGGTGIGETQYF. The CDR3 DNA reads as TGTGCCATCAAGGGCGGCACAGGGATTGGAGAGACCCAGTACTTC.

The chain uses TRBV11-3 and TRBJ2-7; TRBD1 is a possible D gene (5 bases). CDR3 length: 13 residues. V was cut by 5 bases and J by 4 bases, with 12 bases left in between. The V gene's germline CDR1 is SGHNT and CDR2 YENEEA. The CDR3 region is CASSPQGRYEQYF. CDR3 nucleotide sequence: TGTGCCAGCAGCCCTCAGGGCCGATACGAGCAGTACTTC.

The chain has TRBV30 and TRBJ2-5; D is undetermined. Germline CDR1 is GTSNPN and CDR2 is SVGIG (reference sequence). The CDR3 is 13 amino acids. Trimming pared 0 bases from V and 6 bases from J, leaving 11 bases between. Here the CDR3 reads CAWSVTAAKTQYF. CDR3 in DNA: TGTGCCTGGAGTGTAACCGCCGCAAAGACCCAGTACTTC.

The CDR3, as DNA: TGTGCCAGCAGCTTGGTTGGGAGTGGGGGTTCACCCCTCCACTTT. The encoded protein is CASSLVGSGGSPLHF. The V and J genes are TRBV5-6 and TRBJ1-6; D perhaps matches TRBD1 (5 bases). Per germline, CDR1 SGHDT and CDR2 YYEEEE. Trimming took 0 bases from V and 9 from J, leaving 13 bases between them. CDR3 length: 15 residues. The variable domain in full, with the rest retrieved from reference TRBV5-6 and TRBJ1-6, is DAGVTQSPTHLIKTRGQQVTLRCSPKSGHDTVSWYQQALGQGPQFIFQYYEEEERQRGNFPDRFSGHQFPNYSSELNVNALLLGDSALYLCASSLVGSGGSPLHFGNGTRLTVT.

The V call is TRBV25-1, the J call TRBJ2-7; no reliable D call. This CDR3 is 14 amino acids long. V was trimmed by 1 base and J by 1 base, leaving 8 bases between them. Germline CDR1 MGHDK, CDR2 SYGVNS. The CDR3 DNA sequence: TGTGCCAGCAGTGAATCAGGATATTCCTACGAGCAGTACTTC. Translated, it gives CASSESGYSYEQYF.

This clone was found once. This chain connects TRBV12-5 to TRBJ2-2, with TRBD1 matching over 8 bases. V lost 5 bases to trimming and J lost 4 bases; unmatched junction nucleotides: 6. There are 15 residues in the CDR3. CDR1 LGHNT and CDR2 FRNRAP come from the germline V gene. The CDR3 loop reads CASGPGQVRTGELFF. CDR3 bases: TGTGCTAGTGGTCCGGGACAGGTTCGCACCGGGGAGCTGTTTTTT.

The chain joins TRBV11-3 to TRBJ2-3; D remains unclear. Germline CDR1 SGHNT, CDR2 YENEEA. Trimming left V 5 bases short and J 2 bases short, with 14 bases between. The CDR3 is made up of 15 amino acids. The CDR3 loop is CASSVGNQATDTQYF. CDR3 nucleotides: TGTGCCAGCAGCGTTGGAAACCAAGCCACAGATACGCAGTATTTT.

Regarding this clone: The sample holds other DNA sequences that translate to the same CDR3. The chain recombines TRBV7-9 with TRBJ1-1; D call uncertain. Germline V gene lookup returns CDR1 SEHNR and CDR2 FQNEAQ (reference sequence). This CDR3 spans 11 amino acids. Trimming shortened V by 5 bases and J by 2 bases, and 3 bases separated the two germline ends. The CDR3 reads CASSRNTEAFF. Written as DNA, the CDR3 is TGTGCCAGCAGCCGAAACACTGAAGCTTTCTTT.

This chain connects TRBV25-1 to TRBJ2-1; 10 bases fit TRBD2. The V gene's germline CDR1 is MGHDK and CDR2 SYGVNS. The CDR3 runs 16 residues. The junction had 11 bases not matched to a gene; V was cut back by 4 bases and J by 8 bases. The CDR3 DNA is TGTGCCAGCAGTGCCAGGGTTCTAGCGGGGGTAGATGAGCAGTTCTTC. It specifies CASSARVLAGVDEQFF.

Remarks on this clone: Other DNA sequences in this specimen translate into the identical CDR3. The chain is built from TRBV25-1 and TRBJ2-5; D is possibly TRBD1 (6 bases). There are 13 residues in the CDR3. V was shortened by 1 base and J by 5 bases, with 8 bases between the two germline ends. The germline V gene encodes CDR1 MGHDK and CDR2 SYGVNS. The CDR3 region is CASSESGVETQYF. The CDR3 nucleotides read TGTGCCAGCAGTGAATCAGGGGTGGAGACCCAGTACTTC.

The chain joins TRBV18 to TRBJ2-7, with no clear D. This CDR3 is built from 14 residues. CDR1 KGHSH and CDR2 LQKENI come from the germline V gene. Trimming removed 3 bases at V and 1 base at J, with 10 bases between. In DNA form, the CDR3 reads TGTGCCAGCTCACCCCCGGAGAGATCCTACGAGCAGTACTTC. It specifies CASSPPERSYEQYF.

The V call is TRBV10-3, the J call TRBJ2-7, with a weak D call TRBD2 (5 bases). The CDR3 totals 16 residues. CDR1 and CDR2 (germline): ENHRY, SYGVKD. V was cut by 4 bases and J by 0 bases, with 16 bases left in between. The CDR3 DNA is TGTGCCATCAGTGTGCAGAGGGCCCTCAGCTCCTACGAGCAGTACTTC. Protein product: CAISVQRALSSYEQYF.

V usage is TRBV25-1 and J usage is TRBJ2-6, with TRBD1 as a possible D gene (5 bases). The CDR3 runs to 17 residues. Germline V gene data show CDR1 as MGHDK and CDR2 as SYGVNS. Trimming cost V 3 bases and J 0 bases, with 12 bases left between them. Written as DNA, the CDR3 is TGTGCCAGCAGTGATCATGGGGCAAACTCTGGGGCCAACGTCCTGACTTTC. Protein sequence: CASSDHGANSGANVLTF.

CDR3 nucleotides: TGTGCCAGCACCTCAGGGGCCGTTGCCTACGAGCAGTACTTC. Amino acid sequence: CASTSGAVAYEQYF. The chain combines TRBV25-1 with TRBJ2-7, with a possible D match to TRBD1 (6 bases). CDR1 is MGHDK, CDR2 SYGVNS, per germline. With 7 bases removed from V and 2 bases from J, the gap between germline ends came to 15 bases. This CDR3 is built from 14 residues.

This CDR3 is CASSLIGRREVTGELFF. CDR3 DNA: TGTGCCAGCAGCTTAATTGGTCGGCGGGAGGTCACCGGGGAGCTGTTTTTT. The chain has TRBV7-3 and TRBJ2-2; TRBD2 matches at 8 bases. Germline V gene sequence: CDR1 SGHTA, CDR2 FQGTGA. CDR3 length: 17 amino acids. V lost 1 base to trimming and J lost 4 bases; unmatched junction nucleotides: 8.

The chain couples TRBV6-6 to TRBJ1-2; D call uncertain. Trimming pared 2 bases from V and 7 bases from J, leaving 14 bases between. The CDR3 loop spans 14 amino acids. The germline V gene has CDR1 MNHNY and CDR2 SVGAGI (reference sequence). The CDR3 here is CASSYSETPAGYTF. The CDR3, as DNA: TGTGCCAGCAGTTACAGCGAGACACCCGCTGGCTACACCTTC.

The chain has TRBV18 and TRBJ2-5; 10 bases are shared with TRBD1. CDR3 length equals 17 residues. Germline trimming cut 8 bases from V and 4 bases from J; bases unmatched to any gene: 16. Germline V CDR1 and CDR2: KGHSH, LQKENI. The CDR3 sequence is CASTPSPLTGGGETQYF. The CDR3 DNA reads TGTGCCAGCACCCCATCACCTCTGACAGGGGGCGGAGAGACCCAGTACTTC.

This chain joins TRBV19 and TRBJ1-4; 8 bases align to TRBD1. Germline V gene data show CDR1 as LNHDA and CDR2 as SQIVND (reference sequence). The CDR3 runs to 15 residues. After removal of 3 bases from V and 8 bases from J, the junction contained 8 bases not matched to a gene. The CDR3 bases are TGTGCCAGTAGTATGGGTGACAGGGGTGGCGAAAAACTGTTTTTT. Its translation is CASSMGDRGGEKLFF.

This clone was recorded once. V usage is TRBV6-6 and J usage is TRBJ2-7; TRBD2 is a possible D gene (5 bases). V shed 5 bases and J shed 2 bases, with 7 bases lying between them. Per germline, CDR1 MNHNY and CDR2 SVGAGI (reference sequence). CDR3 length: 12 amino acids. CDR3: CASSLGTYEQYF. DNA for the CDR3: TGTGCCAGCAGTCTCGGGACCTACGAGCAGTACTTC.

V and J are TRBV6-1 and TRBJ1-5; D is ambiguous. Trimming took 1 base from V and 3 from J, leaving 10 bases between them. This CDR3 has 15 residues. Germline V gene data show CDR1 as MNHNS and CDR2 as SASEGT. The CDR3 reads CASSEGSAFNQPQHF. CDR3 nucleotides: TGTGCCAGCAGTGAAGGCAGCGCATTCAATCAGCCCCAGCATTTT.